The rows below give T cell receptor beta chains drawn from one sample of a study of human T cells and chemical hapten exposure. TCRdb re-derived calls from the RACE reads in MiXCR, one entry per CDR3 protein. Found here are around 150,000 distinct CDR3 sequences, about 30% of them singletons; the top ten hold 2.1%. The material sequenced was whole blood, taken in connection with sensitization to the hapten diphenylcyclopropenone (DPC). These receptors originate from a woman between 18 and 29 years old with alopecia areata. Some clones in this sample may be carry-over from other donors' samples. Both conserved end residues are part of each CDR3. A D gene is named only where the DNA matches it firmly. Rows give clone size only sometimes, using once, few, many, or a class for an expanded clone.

J gene: TRBJ2-1
V gene: TRBV7-9
D gene: .
clone size: .
CDR3 protein: CASSDRPPDTFYEQFF
CDR3 DNA: TGTGCCAGCAGCGACCGGCCTCCTGATACTTTCTATGAGCAGTTCTTC

J gene: TRBJ2-3
V gene: TRBV11-3
D gene: TRBD2
clone size: .
CDR3 protein: CASSARLGSGGNGGDTQYF
CDR3 DNA: TGTGCCAGCAGCGCCCGACTTGGGAGCGGGGGTAACGGGGGAGATACGCAGTATTTT

J gene: TRBJ2-3
V gene: TRBV7-2
D gene: TRBD1
clone size: few
CDR3 protein: CASSRSTPGGTSTDTQYF
CDR3 DNA: TGTGCCAGCAGCCGATCCACCCCAGGGGGAACTAGCACAGATACGCAGTATTTT

J gene: TRBJ2-1
V gene: TRBV7-2
D gene: .
clone size: few
CDR3 protein: CASSLMGDEQFF
CDR3 DNA: TGTGCCAGCAGCTTAATGGGGGATGAGCAGTTCTTC

J gene: TRBJ2-1
V gene: TRBV6-6
D gene: .
clone size: .
CDR3 protein: CASSSGRGRNNEQFF
CDR3 DNA: TGTGCCAGCAGTTCGGGTCGGGGGAGGAACAATGAGCAGTTCTTC

J gene: TRBJ2-5
V gene: TRBV10-3
D gene: .
clone size: few
CDR3 protein: CAISDGGAQETQYF
CDR3 DNA: TGTGCCATCAGTGATGGGGGGGCCCAAGAGACCCAGTACTTC

J gene: TRBJ2-2
V gene: TRBV5-4
D gene: TRBD1
clone size: .
CDR3 protein: CASSLTGAGTGELFF
CDR3 DNA: TGTGCCAGCAGTTTGACAGGGGCGGGGACCGGGGAGCTGTTTTTT

J gene: TRBJ2-1
V gene: TRBV24-1
D gene: TRBD1
clone size: .
CDR3 protein: CATSDRDRAPKNEQFF
CDR3 DNA: TGTGCCACCAGTGATCGGGACAGGGCCCCCAAGAATGAGCAGTTCTTC

J gene: TRBJ1-2
V gene: TRBV10-2
D gene: .
clone size: few
CDR3 protein: CASSGMRGGNGYTF
CDR3 DNA: TGCGCCAGCAGTGGAATGAGGGGGGGGAATGGCTACACCTTC

J gene: TRBJ2-6
V gene: TRBV6-1
D gene: .
clone size: many
CDR3 protein: CASTRSTFSGANVLTF
CDR3 DNA: TGTGCCAGCACCCGCTCCACCTTCTCTGGGGCCAACGTCCTGACTTTC

J gene: TRBJ2-1
V gene: TRBV12-3/TRBV12-4
D gene: TRBD2
clone size: .
CDR3 protein: CASSLGGVSGAGNEQFF
CDR3 DNA: TGTGCCAGCAGTTTAGGGGGGGTGAGCGGGGCCGGCAATGAGCAGTTCTTC

J gene: TRBJ2-1
V gene: TRBV4-1
D gene: .
clone size: once
CDR3 protein: CASSLGHLNDEQFF
CDR3 DNA: TGCGCCAGCAGCCTGGGACACCTGAACGATGAGCAGTTCTTC

J gene: TRBJ2-1
V gene: TRBV7-9
D gene: TRBD1
clone size: .
CDR3 protein: CASRPDRGPSYNEQFF
CDR3 DNA: TGTGCCAGCAGGCCCGACAGGGGGCCTTCCTACAATGAGCAGTTCTTC

J gene: TRBJ2-2
V gene: TRBV27
D gene: .
clone size: .
CDR3 protein: CASSPTSRGAFPGELFF
CDR3 DNA: TGTGCCAGCAGTCCAACCTCCAGGGGGGCATTTCCCGGGGAGCTGTTTTTT

J gene: TRBJ2-7
V gene: TRBV28
D gene: TRBD1
clone size: .
CDR3 protein: CASSFHGQGAREQYF
CDR3 DNA: TGTGCCAGCAGTTTCCACGGACAGGGGGCGAGGGAGCAGTACTTC

J gene: TRBJ1-5
V gene: TRBV15
D gene: .
clone size: .
CDR3 protein: CATSRDIAGLCNQPQHF
CDR3 DNA: TGTGCCACCAGCAGAGATATTGCAGGGCTGTGCAATCAGCCCCAGCATTTT

J gene: TRBJ2-7
V gene: TRBV28
D gene: TRBD2
clone size: few
CDR3 protein: CASRVTSGRTYEQYF
CDR3 DNA: TGTGCCAGCAGAGTTACTAGCGGGAGGACCTACGAGCAGTACTTC

J gene: TRBJ1-4
V gene: TRBV18
D gene: TRBD1
clone size: few
CDR3 protein: CASCLGTATNEKLFF
CDR3 DNA: TGTGCCAGCTGCTTGGGGACAGCAACTAATGAAAAACTGTTTTTT

J gene: TRBJ2-3
V gene: TRBV15
D gene: .
clone size: .
CDR3 protein: CATRGGHTDTQYF
CDR3 DNA: TGTGCCACCAGGGGTGGCCACACAGATACGCAGTATTTT

J gene: TRBJ1-1
V gene: TRBV4-3
D gene: .
clone size: .
CDR3 protein: CASSQVGVLGRAFF
CDR3 DNA: TGCGCCAGCAGCCAAGTGGGAGTTTTAGGTCGAGCTTTCTTT

J gene: TRBJ2-4
V gene: TRBV29-1
D gene: .
clone size: few
CDR3 protein: CSVGTGRPRNIQYF
CDR3 DNA: TGCAGCGTTGGAACAGGGAGACCGAGAAACATTCAGTACTTC

J gene: TRBJ1-1
V gene: TRBV10-3
D gene: .
clone size: .
CDR3 protein: CAIRADSWNTEAFF
CDR3 DNA: TGTGCCATCAGGGCTGACAGTTGGAACACTGAAGCTTTCTTT